Below, 7 T cell receptor beta chains from the same sample are listed, as sequenced in a study of identical twins. A single record per CDR3 protein comes from TCRdb applying MiXCR to the 5' RACE reads. This sample has 1.5 million to 2 million distinct CDR3 sequences; under 35% occur once, and the top ten carry about 0.27%. The sequencing input was cord blood. These receptors came from a newborn girl in good health.

This clonotype has just one count. The rearrangement uses TRBV18 and TRBJ2-7, with unresolved D. The J call may be in error: the DNA end matches TRBJ2-5 better. CDR3 length: 13 residues. From germline, CDR1 is KGHSH and CDR2 LQKENI. The CDR3 sequence: CASSLTIRETQYF. In DNA form, the CDR3 reads TGTGCCAGCTCACTTACGATCCGGGAGACCCAGTACTTC.

The chain links TRBV6-5 to TRBJ2-1; tentatively, D is TRBD1 or TRBD2 (5 bases each). The CDR3 contains 13 residues. Between the trimmed V and J ends, which lost 3 bases and 12 bases, there was a span of 15 bases. Per germline, CDR1 MNHEY and CDR2 SVGAGI. CDR3 protein: CASSYRHSGGQFF. The CDR3 DNA follows: TGTGCCAGCAGTTATCGACACTCTGGGGGGCAGTTCTTC.

The chain joins TRBV20-1 to TRBJ2-5; D is undetermined. V was shortened by 0 bases and J by 4 bases, with 12 bases between the two germline ends. The CDR3 loop spans 14 amino acids. The germline V gene encodes CDR1 DFQATT and CDR2 SNEGSKA (reference sequence). CDR3 bases: TGCAGTGCTAGAGATCAACCAGTTCGAGAGACCCAGTACTTC. Protein product: CSARDQPVRETQYF.

The chain links TRBV7-9 to TRBJ2-5, with D perhaps given as TRBD1 or TRBD2 (5 bases each). Trimming took off 2 bases at V and 2 bases at J, with 9 bases between the two ends. Germline CDR1 reads SEHNR; CDR2 reads FQNEAQ (reference sequence). This CDR3 comprises 14 residues. CDR3 sequence reads: CASSLTREQETQYF. CDR3 in DNA: TGTGCCAGCAGCTTAACCAGGGAGCAAGAGACCCAGTACTTC.

Notes on this clonotype: A read error may explain this, as a much larger clone is one base away. This chain links TRBV6-1 with TRBJ2-3; D possibly corresponds to TRBD1 (5 bases). In germline, CDR1 is MNHNS, CDR2 SASEGT. The ends were cut back, 6 bases at V and 4 bases at J, with 8 bases in the middle. The CDR3 spans 12 residues. CDR3 sequence: CASRDRPDTQYF. Here the CDR3 DNA reads TGTGCCAGCAGAGACAGACCAGATACGCAGTATTTT.

The chain joins TRBV18 to TRBJ2-5; 7 bases are a match to TRBD2. Germline assignment: CDR1 KGHSH and CDR2 LQKENI. This CDR3 has 15 residues. The J segment lost 11 bases and the V segment lost 1 base, leaving 13 bases of the junction unmatched. The CDR3 coding sequence is TGTGCCAGCTCACCACAACTAGCGCTGTACAATGAGCAGTACTTC. Its protein is CASSPQLALYNEQYF.

This clonotype was counted ten times or more. The CDR3 region is CASSQDQNSFYEQYF. In nucleotides, the CDR3 is TGTGCCAGCAGCCAAGATCAGAACAGTTTCTACGAGCAGTACTTC. The chain links TRBV4-2 to TRBJ2-7; D call uncertain. In germline, CDR1 is LGHNA, CDR2 YNFKEQ. V dropped 0 bases and J dropped 3 bases, with 12 bases sitting between them. This CDR3 contains 15 residues.